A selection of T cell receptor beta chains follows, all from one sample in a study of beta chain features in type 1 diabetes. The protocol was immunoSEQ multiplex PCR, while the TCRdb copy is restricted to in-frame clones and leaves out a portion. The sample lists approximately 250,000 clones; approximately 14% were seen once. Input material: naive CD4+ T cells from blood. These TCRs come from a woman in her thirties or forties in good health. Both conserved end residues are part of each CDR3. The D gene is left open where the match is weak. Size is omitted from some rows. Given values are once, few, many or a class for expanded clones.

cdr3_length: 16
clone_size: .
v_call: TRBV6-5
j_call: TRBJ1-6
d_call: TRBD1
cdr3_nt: TGTGCCAGCAGTTACCGGTCTTACAGGGGGAGTTCACCCCTCCACTTT
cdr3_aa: CASSYRSYRGSSPLHF

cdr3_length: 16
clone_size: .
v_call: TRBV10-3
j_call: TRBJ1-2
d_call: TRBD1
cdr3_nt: TGTGCCATCAGTGAGTCGATGACAGGGGGCAACTATGGCTACACCTTC
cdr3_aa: CAISESMTGGNYGYTF

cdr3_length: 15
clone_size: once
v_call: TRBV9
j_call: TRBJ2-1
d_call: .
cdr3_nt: TGTGCCAGCAGCCCGCTGGACTATCGGCCCAATGAGCAGTTCTTC
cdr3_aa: CASSPLDYRPNEQFF

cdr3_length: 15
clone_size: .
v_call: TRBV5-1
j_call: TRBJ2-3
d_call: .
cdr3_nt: TGCGCCAGCAGCTCGGGAATTGCGGCGGGTGGTACGCAGTATTTT
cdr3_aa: CASSSGIAAGGTQYF

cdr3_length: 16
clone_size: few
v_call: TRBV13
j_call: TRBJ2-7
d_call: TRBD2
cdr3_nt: TGTGCCAGCAGCCCCAGGCCGACTAGCGGGGCCTACGAGCAGTACTTC
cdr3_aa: CASSPRPTSGAYEQYF

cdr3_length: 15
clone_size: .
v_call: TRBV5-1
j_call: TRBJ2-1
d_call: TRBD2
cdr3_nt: TGCGCCAGCAGTCGTGGGGGGGACTCCTACAATGAGCAGTTCTTC
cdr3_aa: CASSRGGDSYNEQFF

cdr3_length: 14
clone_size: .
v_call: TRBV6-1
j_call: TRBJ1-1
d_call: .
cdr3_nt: TGTGCCAGCAGGCTGGGAGGGGCGTACACTGAAGCTTTCTTT
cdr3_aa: CASRLGGAYTEAFF

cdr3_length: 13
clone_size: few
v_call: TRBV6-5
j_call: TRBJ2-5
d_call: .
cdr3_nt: TGTGCCAGCAGTTCGACAAATGAAGAGACCCAGTACTTC
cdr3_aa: CASSSTNEETQYF

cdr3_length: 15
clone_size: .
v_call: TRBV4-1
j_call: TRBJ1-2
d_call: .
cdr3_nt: TGCGCCAGCAGCCAAGAAGGTGCAGGCCCCTATGGCTACACCTTC
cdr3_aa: CASSQEGAGPYGYTF

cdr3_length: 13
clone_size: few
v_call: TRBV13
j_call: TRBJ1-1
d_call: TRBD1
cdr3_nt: TGTGCCAGCAGCTCCACAGGGGCCCAGGTTGCTTTCTTT
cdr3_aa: CASSSTGAQVAFF

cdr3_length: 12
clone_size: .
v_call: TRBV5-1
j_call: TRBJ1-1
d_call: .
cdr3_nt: TGCGCCAGCAGCTACCCCGGGGCTGAAGCTTTCTTT
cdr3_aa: CASSYPGAEAFF

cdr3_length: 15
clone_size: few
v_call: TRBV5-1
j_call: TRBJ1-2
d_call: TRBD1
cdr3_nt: TGCGCCAGCAGCTCACGTGGCGAGGGGGCGAGCGGCTACACCTTC
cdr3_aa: CASSSRGEGASGYTF

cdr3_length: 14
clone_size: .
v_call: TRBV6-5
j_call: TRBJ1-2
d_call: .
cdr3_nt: TGTGCCAGCAGTTACTTGGCGCCAGGGGATGGCTACACCTTC
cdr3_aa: CASSYLAPGDGYTF

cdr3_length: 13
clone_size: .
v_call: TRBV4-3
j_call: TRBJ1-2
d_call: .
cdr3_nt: TGCGCCAGCAGCCAGGACGGGACTTCTGGCTACACCTTC
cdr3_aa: CASSQDGTSGYTF

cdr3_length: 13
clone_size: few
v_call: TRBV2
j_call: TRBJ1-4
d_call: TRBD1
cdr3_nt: TGTGCCAGCCTCGGCAGGGGGCTTGAAAAACTGTTTTTT
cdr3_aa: CASLGRGLEKLFF

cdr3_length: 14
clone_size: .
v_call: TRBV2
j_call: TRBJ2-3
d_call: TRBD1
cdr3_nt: TGTGCCAGCAGTGAGACAGGGGTCACAGATACGCAGTATTTT
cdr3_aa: CASSETGVTDTQYF